This T cell receptor beta chain was profiled in a study of blood T cells in healthy people across ages. Study-wide findings and caveats: Unknown donor CMV status possibly confounded expanded clonotype changes.

For this clonotype: Its antigen is as yet unknown.

The CDR3 runs to 12 residues. Germline assignment: CDR1 SQVTM and CDR2 ANQGSEA. V lost 6 bases and J lost 7; bases outside the gene matches: 7. PCR was performed a second time for about 7 to 11 cycles using a sample-barcoded 5' primer and a J-beta primer mix. TCRdb redid the calling of the 5' RACE reads with MiXCR, one entry per CDR3 protein. The sample holds 1.5 million to 2 million distinct CDR3 sequences, roughly 27% seen once. Total RNA, at least 5 micrograms per sample, came from PBMCs. This sequence joins TRBV29-1 and TRBJ2-7; 9 nucleotides match TRBD2. This TCR derives from a woman under 40 in good health. The sample taken for sequencing was blood. This CDR3 is CSVRRAGGEQYF. CDR3 DNA: TGCAGCGTGAGGCGAGCGGGAGGTGAGCAGTACTTC.